The clone carrying this TCR beta chain was observed a few times. The antigen remains unidentified. The source of the sample is a study of identical twins. Study-wide findings and caveats: Cord blood's abundant beta clonotypes had fewer insertions, unlike memory repertoires. The degree of excess twin sharing was weaker in beta out-of-frame sequences.

Germline CDR1 reads SGDLS; CDR2 reads YYNGEE. Trimming pared 3 bases from V and 6 bases from J, leaving 12 bases between. The CDR3 runs to 13 residues. TCRdb itself ran the 5' RACE reads through MiXCR, one entry per CDR3 protein. The data hold some 660,000 distinct CDR3 sequences, with around 8.6% observed a single time. This sample also belongs to another study, concerning yellow fever vaccine responses in identical twins.

Sequenced material: PBMCs. The sequence was obtained from a young woman in good health. The chain recombines TRBV9 with TRBJ1-2, with D tentatively TRBD1 (5 bases). CDR3 DNA sequence: TGTGCCAGCAGCGAAACAGGTTTGGATGGCTACACCTTC. The encoded protein is CASSETGLDGYTF. The full variable domain, completed using reference TRBV9 and TRBJ1-2, is DSGVTQTPKHLITATGQRVTLRCSPRSGDLSVYWYQQSLDQGLQFLIQYYNGEERAKGNILERFSAQQFPDLHSELNLSSLELGDSALYFCASSETGLDGYTFGSGTRLTVV.